Listed below are T cell receptor beta chains from one sample, sequenced in a study of CD8 T cells in ankylosing spondylitis. TCRdb used MiXCR to reprocess the 5' RACE reads, holding one entry per CDR3 protein. The sample has around 150,000 distinct CDR3 sequences, around 43% seen once. The material sequenced was synovial fluid, either unsorted or a sorted T cell fraction (not recorded which). The source of these receptors is a male donor with ankylosing spondylitis. Both conserved end residues are part of each CDR3. The D gene is left open where the match is weak. Clone size is given for some rows only: seen once, a few or many times, or a class if the clone is expanded.

CDR3 DNA: TGTGCCAGCAGCTTAGGGGCGGAGAAGTACTTC
CDR3 protein: CASSLGAEKYF
clone size: few
V gene: TRBV7-9
J gene: TRBJ2-7
D gene: NA

CDR3 DNA: TGTGCCAGCAGCCGCGGGGCGGGGGTGCAAGAGACCCAGTACTTC
CDR3 protein: CASSRGAGVQETQYF
clone size: NA
V gene: TRBV6-2/TRBV6-3
J gene: TRBJ2-5
D gene: TRBD2

CDR3 DNA: TGTGCCACCAGCAGAGGAACTGGGCACTACAATGAGCAGTTCTTC
CDR3 protein: CATSRGTGHYNEQFF
clone size: NA
V gene: TRBV15
J gene: TRBJ2-1
D gene: NA

CDR3 DNA: TGCGCCAGCAGCTCTACCGGGACTAGTACCGGGGAGCTGTTTTTT
CDR3 protein: CASSSTGTSTGELFF
clone size: few
V gene: TRBV5-1
J gene: TRBJ2-2
D gene: TRBD2

CDR3 DNA: TGCGCCAGCAGCCCCCCGGGGGCAGGGACAGATACGCAGTATTTT
CDR3 protein: CASSPPGAGTDTQYF
clone size: NA
V gene: TRBV4-1
J gene: TRBJ2-3
D gene: NA

CDR3 DNA: TGTGCCACCAGCAGAGATGGTGGCGTCTATGAGCAGTTCTTC
CDR3 protein: CATSRDGGVYEQFF
clone size: NA
V gene: TRBV15
J gene: TRBJ2-1
D gene: NA

CDR3 DNA: TGTGCCAGCAGTTCCTCGGGACAGGGTGGGGACCAGCCCCAGCATTTT
CDR3 protein: CASSSSGQGGDQPQHF
clone size: few
V gene: TRBV12-3/TRBV12-4
J gene: TRBJ1-5
D gene: TRBD1

CDR3 DNA: TGTGCCAGCAGCCCCCTAAGCGGCGTTCTCTACAATGAGCAGTTCTTC
CDR3 protein: CASSPLSGVLYNEQFF
clone size: NA
V gene: TRBV7-2
J gene: TRBJ2-1
D gene: NA

CDR3 DNA: TGTGCCTCGGCCCCGTGGGGGGCGACAGCTAACTATGGCTACACCTTC
CDR3 protein: CASAPWGATANYGYTF
clone size: NA
V gene: TRBV7-8
J gene: TRBJ1-2
D gene: NA

CDR3 DNA: TGTGCCAGCTCCAGGGACTCCTTAAGAAATTCACCCCTCCACTTT
CDR3 protein: CASSRDSLRNSPLHF
clone size: NA
V gene: TRBV28
J gene: TRBJ1-6
D gene: NA